A selection of T cell receptor beta chains follows, all from one sample in a study of early T cells in non-severe SARS-CoV-2 infection. TCRdb reprocessed the 5' RACE reads with MiXCR, giving one entry per CDR3 protein. The sample has fewer than 75,000 distinct CDR3 sequences, over 20% seen once. This specimen consisted of whole blood, obtained at baseline. The receptors were sampled from an adult who was a healthcare worker with PCR-confirmed SARS-CoV-2 infection or an uninfected control (not recorded which). Each CDR3 is given with its conserved first and last residue. A D gene is named only where the DNA matches it firmly. Rows may omit the clone size; those that give it use once, few, many or a size class.

size	V	J	D	DNA	CDR3
.	TRBV9	TRBJ2-1	.	TGTGCCAGCAGCGTAGCGGGGGGCACCTACAATGAGCAGTTCTTC	CASSVAGGTYNEQFF
many	TRBV7-3	TRBJ2-7	.	TGTGCCAGCAGCCCCGAAGCGGGCCGCTCCGAGCAGTACTTC	CASSPEAGRSEQYF
once	TRBV3-1	TRBJ2-1	.	TGTGCCAGCAGCTTAGAGTCGAATGAGCAGTTCTTC	CASSLESNEQFF
few	TRBV7-8	TRBJ1-1	TRBD1	TGTGCCAGCAGCCCGACAGGGGTGAACACTGAAGCTTTCTTT	CASSPTGVNTEAFF
few	TRBV10-3	TRBJ2-5	.	TGTGCCATCAGTGAGTCGATACTCCTTGAGGAGACCCAGTACTTC	CAISESILLEETQYF
.	TRBV4-2	TRBJ2-2	TRBD2	TGTGCCAGCAGCCCACTCCAGGCTAGCGGAACCGGGGAGCTGTTTTTT	CASSPLQASGTGELFF
few	TRBV29-1	TRBJ1-1	.	TGCAGCACTCGGATGTCCAGGGACGCTTTCTTT	CSTRMSRDAFF
few	TRBV5-1	TRBJ2-3	.	TGCGCCAGCAGCTTCCAGGGCGGTACTTCTAGCACAGATACGCAGTATTTT	CASSFQGGTSSTDTQYF
.	TRBV11-2	TRBJ2-3	TRBD2	TGTGCCAGCAGCCGCGGGGGACCTTCAGATACGCAGTATTTT	CASSRGGPSDTQYF
.	TRBV29-1	TRBJ2-1	.	TGCAGCGCCTGGCGGCGGGAAGGGTACAATGAGCAGTTCTTC	CSAWRREGYNEQFF
few	TRBV6-5	TRBJ1-5	TRBD1	TGTGCCAGCATGCAGTTAGAACAGGGGCAGAATCAGCCCCAGCATTTT	CASMQLEQGQNQPQHF
.	TRBV20-1	TRBJ1-5	.	TGCAGTGCGGCGCCCAGGAACCAGCCCCAGCATTTT	CSAAPRNQPQHF
.	TRBV7-2	TRBJ2-5	.	TGTGCCAGCAGCTTAGGTATACACCAAGAGACCCAGTACTTC	CASSLGIHQETQYF
.	TRBV2	TRBJ1-1	.	TGTGCCAGCAATCGGGGGTACGGAGGGGCTTTCTTT	CASNRGYGGAFF
.	TRBV20-1	TRBJ2-3	.	TGCAGTGCGGGGCGGAGTATAACTAGCACAGATACGCAGTATTTT	CSAGRSITSTDTQYF
few	TRBV27	TRBJ2-7	.	TGTGCCAGCAGTAGCCTGGGGGAGGCCGAGCAGTACTTC	CASSSLGEAEQYF
many	TRBV6-4	TRBJ2-1	TRBD1	TGTGCCAGCAGCGCCTATCCGGGACAGCCCTACAATGAGCAGTTCTTC	CASSAYPGQPYNEQFF
.	TRBV11-1	TRBJ2-1	TRBD2	TGTGCCAGCAGCTTGTCGGGGGGAAATGAGCAGTTCTTC	CASSLSGGNEQFF
.	TRBV4-1	TRBJ2-7	.	TGCGCCAGCAGCCAATTAACGACCTTGAGCTCCTACGAGCAGTACTTC	CASSQLTTLSSYEQYF
.	TRBV30	TRBJ1-6	.	TGTGCCTGGAGTCCCAGACAGGCTAGGTCACCCCTCCACTTT	CAWSPRQARSPLHF
few	TRBV3-1	TRBJ2-3	TRBD2	TGTGCCAGCAGCCAAGATCAGCGACTAGCGCCCCAGTATTTT	CASSQDQRLAPQYF
.	TRBV10-1	TRBJ2-7	.	TGCGCCAGCAGTCCGTCCACAGGGATTAACGAGCAGTACTTC	CASSPSTGINEQYF
.	TRBV18	TRBJ2-1	.	TGTGCCAGCTCACCACCCGGGGGACCCTACAATGAGCAGTTCTTC	CASSPPGGPYNEQFF
.	TRBV7-9	TRBJ2-5	.	TGTGCCAGCAGCTTGGAGGCGAGTACCCAGTACTTC	CASSLEASTQYF
few	TRBV14	TRBJ1-1	.	TGTGCCAGCAGCCAGGGGCCAGGGGAAGCTTTCTTT	CASSQGPGEAFF
.	TRBV5-4	TRBJ1-1	.	TGTGCCAGCAGCCTGCAGGGTTGGCGAACTGAAGCTTTCTTT	CASSLQGWRTEAFF
.	TRBV7-9	TRBJ2-3	.	TGTGCCAGCAGCTTGGGCTTCGCAGATACGCAGTATTTT	CASSLGFADTQYF
few	TRBV29-1	TRBJ2-7	TRBD1	TGCAGCGTTTTCGGACAGGGGTACGAGCAGTACTTC	CSVFGQGYEQYF
few	TRBV4-1	TRBJ2-7	.	TGCGCCAGCAGCGGAGGTAGGGATGACGAGCAGTACTTC	CASSGGRDDEQYF
few	TRBV19	TRBJ2-5	.	TGTGCCAGTAGTATAGAGACAGGCGATGTGACCCAGTACTTC	CASSIETGDVTQYF
.	TRBV5-1	TRBJ2-5	.	TGCGCCAGCAGCTTCACATCGGAGGAAGAGACCCAGTACTTC	CASSFTSEEETQYF
few	TRBV5-1	TRBJ1-5	.	TGCGCCAGCAGCTTGGCCGCAGGTCAGCCCCAGCATTTT	CASSLAAGQPQHF
many	TRBV7-6	TRBJ1-1	TRBD1	TGTGCCAGCAGCACGACAGGGACCACTGAAGCTTTCTTT	CASSTTGTTEAFF
.	TRBV5-1	TRBJ2-3	.	TGCGCCAGCAGCCTGGACTCTTATATGGGCACAGATACGCAGTATTTT	CASSLDSYMGTDTQYF
.	TRBV7-8	TRBJ1-2	.	TGTGCCAGCAGCAAGAGGGACACCCTCTACTATGGCTACACCTTC	CASSKRDTLYYGYTF
.	TRBV4-1	TRBJ2-2	TRBD1	TGCGCCAGCGGAGACAGGGCTAACGGGGAGCTGTTTTTT	CASGDRANGELFF
.	TRBV7-9	TRBJ1-1	TRBD1	TGTGCCAGCAGCTTAGCCGGGACAGCTGAAGCTTTCTTT	CASSLAGTAEAFF
.	TRBV6-2/TRBV6-3	TRBJ1-5	.	TGTGCCAGCAGTAATTATCCACAGGGACTACTAGATCAGCCCCAGCATTTT	CASSNYPQGLLDQPQHF